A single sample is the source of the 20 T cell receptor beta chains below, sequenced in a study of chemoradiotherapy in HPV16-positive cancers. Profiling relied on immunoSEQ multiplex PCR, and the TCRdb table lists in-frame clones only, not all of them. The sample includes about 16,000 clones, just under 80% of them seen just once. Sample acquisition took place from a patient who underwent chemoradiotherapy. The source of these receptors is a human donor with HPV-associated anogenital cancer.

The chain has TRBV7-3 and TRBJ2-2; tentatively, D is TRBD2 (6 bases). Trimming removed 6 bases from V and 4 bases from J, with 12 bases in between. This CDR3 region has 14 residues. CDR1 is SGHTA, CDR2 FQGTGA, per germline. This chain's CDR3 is CASRPTGGTGELFF. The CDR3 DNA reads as TGTGCCAGCAGACCGACCGGGGGCACCGGGGAGCTGTTTTTT.

DNA for the CDR3: TGTGCCAGCAGCTCCTGGACAGGGCGGGATGAGCAGTTCTTC. It encodes CASSSWTGRDEQFF. The chain has TRBV5-6 and TRBJ2-1, with TRBD1 identical over 8 bases. V gave up 3 bases and J gave up 8 bases; unmatched junction bases: 7. Germline loops: CDR1 SGHDT, CDR2 YYEEEE. This CDR3 is 14 amino acids long.

The CDR3 DNA sequence: TGCAGCGTCACTGGACGCGGTCACAATGAGCAGTTCTTC. Translated, it gives CSVTGRGHNEQFF. This chain uses TRBV29-1 with TRBJ2-1; D gene ambiguous. The CDR3 loop spans 13 amino acids. Germline V CDR1 and CDR2: SQVTM, ANQGSEA. V lost 6 bases and J 5 bases, leaving 14 bases between the germline ends.

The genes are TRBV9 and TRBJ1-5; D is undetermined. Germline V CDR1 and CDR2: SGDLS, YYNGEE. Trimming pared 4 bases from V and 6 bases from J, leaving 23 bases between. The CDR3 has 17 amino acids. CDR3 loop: CASSLDPPQSAAQPQHF. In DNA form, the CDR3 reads TGTGCCAGCAGCCTAGACCCCCCGCAGTCGGCAGCTCAGCCCCAGCATTTT.

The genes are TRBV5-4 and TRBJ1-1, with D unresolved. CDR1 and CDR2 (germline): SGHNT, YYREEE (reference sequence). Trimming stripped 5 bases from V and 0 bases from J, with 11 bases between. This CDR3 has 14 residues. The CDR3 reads CASSTRVVNTEAFF. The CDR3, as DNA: TGTGCCAGCAGTACCCGGGTTGTGAACACTGAAGCTTTCTTT.

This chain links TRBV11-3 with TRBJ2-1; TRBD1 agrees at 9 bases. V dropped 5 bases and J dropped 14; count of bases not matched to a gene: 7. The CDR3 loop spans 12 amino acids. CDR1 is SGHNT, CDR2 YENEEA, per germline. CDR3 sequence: CASSPGTGRKFF. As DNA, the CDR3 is TGTGCCAGCAGCCCCGGGACAGGGCGGAAGTTCTTC. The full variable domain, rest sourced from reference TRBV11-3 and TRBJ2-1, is EAGVVQSPRYKIIEKKQPVAFWCNPISGHNTLYWYLQNLGQGPELLIRYENEEAVDDSQLPKDRFSAERLKGVDSTLKIQPAELGDSAVYLCASSPGTGRKFFGPGTRLTVL.

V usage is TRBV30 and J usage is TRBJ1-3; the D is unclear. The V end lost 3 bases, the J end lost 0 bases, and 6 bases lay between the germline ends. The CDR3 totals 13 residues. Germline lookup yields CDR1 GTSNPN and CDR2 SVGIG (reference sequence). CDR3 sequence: CAWRKDSGNTIYF. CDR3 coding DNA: TGTGCCTGGAGAAAAGACTCTGGAAACACCATATATTTT.

CDR3 sequence: CASSTDRELYEQYF. CDR3 DNA sequence: TGTGCCAGCAGTACCGACAGGGAACTCTACGAGCAGTACTTC. The genes are TRBV6-6 and TRBJ2-7, with TRBD1 matching 7 bases. V gave up 5 bases and J gave up 3 bases; unmatched junction bases: 7. CDR3 size: 14 residues. Germline lookup yields CDR1 MNHNY and CDR2 SVGAGI (reference sequence).

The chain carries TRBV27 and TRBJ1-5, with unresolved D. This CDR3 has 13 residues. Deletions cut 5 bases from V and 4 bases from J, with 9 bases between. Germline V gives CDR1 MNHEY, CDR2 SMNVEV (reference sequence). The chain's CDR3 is CASSRHSNQPQHF. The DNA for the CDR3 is TGTGCCAGCAGTCGGCACAGTAATCAGCCCCAGCATTTT.

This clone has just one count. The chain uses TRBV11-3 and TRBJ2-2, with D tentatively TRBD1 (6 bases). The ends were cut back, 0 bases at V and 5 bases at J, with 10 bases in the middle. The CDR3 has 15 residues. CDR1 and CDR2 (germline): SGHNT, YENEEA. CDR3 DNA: TGTGCCAGCAGCTTAGACAGGGGCCTTACCGGGGAGCTGTTTTTT. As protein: CASSLDRGLTGELFF.

CDR3 residues: CASSLPGDGEQYF. CDR3 in DNA: TGTGCCAGCAGTTTGCCAGGGGACGGCGAGCAGTACTTC. J is TRBJ2-7 and V is TRBV28; the D gene is possibly TRBD1 (6 bases). Trimming took 3 bases from V and 6 from J, leaving 12 bases between them. Germline V gene sequence: CDR1 MDHEN, CDR2 SYDVKM. This CDR3 is 13 amino acids long.

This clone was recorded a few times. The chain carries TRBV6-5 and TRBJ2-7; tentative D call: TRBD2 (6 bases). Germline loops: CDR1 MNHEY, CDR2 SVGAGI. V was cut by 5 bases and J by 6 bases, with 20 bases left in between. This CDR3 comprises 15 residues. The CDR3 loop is CASSASLGGRSEQYF. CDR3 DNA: TGTGCCAGCAGTGCTTCCCTGGGGGGAAGGAGCGAGCAGTACTTC.

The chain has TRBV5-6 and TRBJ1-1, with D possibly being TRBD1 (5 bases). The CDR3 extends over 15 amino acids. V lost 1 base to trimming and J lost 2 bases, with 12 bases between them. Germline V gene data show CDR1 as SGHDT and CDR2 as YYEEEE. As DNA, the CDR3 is TGTGCCAGCAGCTTGAGAAGGGGTCGAAACACTGAAGCTTTCTTT. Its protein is CASSLRRGRNTEAFF.

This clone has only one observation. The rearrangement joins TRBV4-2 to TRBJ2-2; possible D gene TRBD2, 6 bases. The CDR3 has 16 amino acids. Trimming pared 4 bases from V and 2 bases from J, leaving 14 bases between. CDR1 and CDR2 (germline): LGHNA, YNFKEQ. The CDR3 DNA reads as TGTGCCAGCAGCCGCCGGGACTCACGAAACACCGGGGAGCTGTTTTTT. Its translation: CASSRRDSRNTGELFF.

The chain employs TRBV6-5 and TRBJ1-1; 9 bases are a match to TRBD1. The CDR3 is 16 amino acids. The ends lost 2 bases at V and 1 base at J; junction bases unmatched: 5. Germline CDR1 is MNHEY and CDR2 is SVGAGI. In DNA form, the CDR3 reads TGTGCCAGCAGTTACAGAGTGGGACAGGGGAACACTGAAGCTTTCTTT. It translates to CASSYRVGQGNTEAFF.

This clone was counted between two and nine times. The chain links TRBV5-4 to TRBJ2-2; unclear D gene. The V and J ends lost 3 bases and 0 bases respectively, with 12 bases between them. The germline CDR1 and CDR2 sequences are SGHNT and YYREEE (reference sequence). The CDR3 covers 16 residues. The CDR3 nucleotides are TGTGCCAGCAGCTCGGTTATGAGCGCGAACACCGGGGAGCTGTTTTTT. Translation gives CASSSVMSANTGELFF.

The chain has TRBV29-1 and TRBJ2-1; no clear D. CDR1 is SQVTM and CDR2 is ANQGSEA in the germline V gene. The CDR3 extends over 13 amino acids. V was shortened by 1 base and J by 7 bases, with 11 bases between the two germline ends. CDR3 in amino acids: CSVEGLDGNEQFF. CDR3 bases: TGCAGCGTTGAAGGGCTAGATGGGAATGAGCAGTTCTTC.

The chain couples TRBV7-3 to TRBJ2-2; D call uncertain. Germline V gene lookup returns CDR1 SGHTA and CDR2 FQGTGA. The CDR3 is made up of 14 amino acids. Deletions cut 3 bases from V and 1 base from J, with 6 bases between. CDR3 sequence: CASSFARNTGELFF. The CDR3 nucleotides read TGTGCCAGCAGCTTCGCCAGGAACACCGGGGAGCTGTTTTTT.

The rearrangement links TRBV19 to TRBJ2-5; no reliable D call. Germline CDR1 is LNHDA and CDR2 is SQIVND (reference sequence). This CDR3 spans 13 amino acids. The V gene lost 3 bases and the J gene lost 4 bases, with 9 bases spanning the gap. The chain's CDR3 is CASSIGFPETQYF. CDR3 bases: TGTGCCAGTAGTATCGGGTTCCCAGAGACCCAGTACTTC.

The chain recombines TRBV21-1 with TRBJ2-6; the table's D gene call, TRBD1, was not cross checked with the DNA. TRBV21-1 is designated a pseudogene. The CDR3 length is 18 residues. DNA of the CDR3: TGTGCCAGCAGCAAATGCCGCAGGGGGCCCTCTGGGGCCAACGTCCTGACTTTC. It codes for CASSKCRRGPSGANVLTF.